The sequence of this TCR beta chain was determined in a study of type 1 and type 2 diabetes patients. PCR was run on genomic DNA. A primer set of 30 forward and 13 reverse primers amplified the CDR3. Each CDR3 protein gets one entry after TCRdb re-called the multiplex PCR reads with MiXCR. Seen here are some 250,000 distinct CDR3 sequences, over 45% observed once, and the top ten hold approximately 13%. This clonotype was counted once. CDR1 is MNHNS, CDR2 SASEGT, per germline. This CDR3 spans 13 amino acids. V dropped 7 bases and J dropped 4 bases, with 10 bases sitting between them. The receptor was isolated from a man in his late teens or twenties with type 2 diabetes. The chain employs TRBV6-1 and TRBJ1-4; D is undetermined. Sequences were obtained from peripheral blood mononuclear cells (PBMCs). CDR3 in DNA: TGTGCCAGCACTGGGGATTTTAATGAAAAACTGTTTTTT. Its protein is CASTGDFNEKLFF.